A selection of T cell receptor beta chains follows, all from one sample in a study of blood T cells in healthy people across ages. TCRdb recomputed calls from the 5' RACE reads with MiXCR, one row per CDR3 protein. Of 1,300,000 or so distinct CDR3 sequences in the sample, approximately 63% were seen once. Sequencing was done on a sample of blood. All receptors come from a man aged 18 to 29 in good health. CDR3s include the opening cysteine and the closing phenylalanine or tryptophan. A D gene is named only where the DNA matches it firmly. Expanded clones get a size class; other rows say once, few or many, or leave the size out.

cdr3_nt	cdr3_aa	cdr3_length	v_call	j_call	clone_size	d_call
TGTGCCAGCAAAGACAGCGGCGCTTCACCCCTCCACTTT	CASKDSGASPLHF	13	TRBV25-1	TRBJ1-6	few	.
TGTGCCATCAGTGAGCTGGAGCGGGGCCCCACAGATACGCAGTATTTT	CAISELERGPTDTQYF	16	TRBV10-3	TRBJ2-3	.	TRBD2
TGTGCCAGCAGTTACTCTGCGGCATCCCCCTCCTACGAGCAGTACTTC	CASSYSAASPSYEQYF	16	TRBV6-5	TRBJ2-7	.	.
TGTGCCAGCAGGCGGCCTAGCGGGAGTGGTGAGCAGTTCTTC	CASRRPSGSGEQFF	14	TRBV2	TRBJ2-1	.	TRBD2
TGCAGTGCTAGCCTACTCGCGTCTAGCGGTGGCACAGATACGCAGTATTTT	CSASLLASSGGTDTQYF	17	TRBV20-1	TRBJ2-3	few	TRBD2
TGCGCCAGCAGCCAGGTATTAGCGGGGGCCCACACAGATACGCAGTATTTT	CASSQVLAGAHTDTQYF	17	TRBV4-1	TRBJ2-3	.	TRBD2
TGTGCCATCGACAGGGGGGACAATGAGCAGTTCTTC	CAIDRGDNEQFF	12	TRBV10-3	TRBJ2-1	.	TRBD1
TGTGCCAGCAGCAAGACTAGTCACGAGCAGTACTTC	CASSKTSHEQYF	12	TRBV7-9	TRBJ2-7	few	.
TGCAGCGTTGAATCTTGGGCGGGCGGTGGCTACACCTTC	CSVESWAGGGYTF	13	TRBV29-1	TRBJ1-2	.	.
TGTGCCAGCAGCGACGTCAACGGGACAGGGTCCTACGAGCAGTACTTC	CASSDVNGTGSYEQYF	16	TRBV2	TRBJ2-7	.	TRBD1
TGTGCCAGCAGCTTAGTTCGGGTGAACACTGAAGCTTTCTTT	CASSLVRVNTEAFF	14	TRBV7-9	TRBJ1-1	.	.
TGTACCAGCAGCCGACTGGTAGAAACAGATACGCAGTATTTT	CTSSRLVETDTQYF	14	TRBV14	TRBJ2-3	.	.
TGTGCCAGCAGTTACTCTGACCCCCGCGGCGAGCAGTACTTC	CASSYSDPRGEQYF	14	TRBV6-5	TRBJ2-7	.	.
TGCGCCAGCAGCCAAACGACAACCGGTTCACCCCTCCACTTT	CASSQTTTGSPLHF	14	TRBV4-1	TRBJ1-6	few	.
TGCAGTGCCTATTGGGGGGCTGGCTACACCTTC	CSAYWGAGYTF	11	TRBV20-1	TRBJ1-2	.	.